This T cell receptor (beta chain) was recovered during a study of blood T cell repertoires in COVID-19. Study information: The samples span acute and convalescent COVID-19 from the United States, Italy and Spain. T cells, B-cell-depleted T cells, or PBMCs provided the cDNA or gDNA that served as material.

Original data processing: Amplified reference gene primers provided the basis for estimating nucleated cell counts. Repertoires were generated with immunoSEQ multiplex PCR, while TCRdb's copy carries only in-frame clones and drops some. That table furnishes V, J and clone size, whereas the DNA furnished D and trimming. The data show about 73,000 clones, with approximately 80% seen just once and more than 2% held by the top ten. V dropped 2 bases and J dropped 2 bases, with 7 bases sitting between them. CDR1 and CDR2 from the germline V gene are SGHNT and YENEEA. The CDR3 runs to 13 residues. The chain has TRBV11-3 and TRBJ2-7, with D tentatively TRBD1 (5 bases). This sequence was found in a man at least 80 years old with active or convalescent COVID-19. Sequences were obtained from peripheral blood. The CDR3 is CASSLQGAYEQYF. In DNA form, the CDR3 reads TGTGCCAGCAGCTTACAGGGTGCCTACGAGCAGTACTTC.